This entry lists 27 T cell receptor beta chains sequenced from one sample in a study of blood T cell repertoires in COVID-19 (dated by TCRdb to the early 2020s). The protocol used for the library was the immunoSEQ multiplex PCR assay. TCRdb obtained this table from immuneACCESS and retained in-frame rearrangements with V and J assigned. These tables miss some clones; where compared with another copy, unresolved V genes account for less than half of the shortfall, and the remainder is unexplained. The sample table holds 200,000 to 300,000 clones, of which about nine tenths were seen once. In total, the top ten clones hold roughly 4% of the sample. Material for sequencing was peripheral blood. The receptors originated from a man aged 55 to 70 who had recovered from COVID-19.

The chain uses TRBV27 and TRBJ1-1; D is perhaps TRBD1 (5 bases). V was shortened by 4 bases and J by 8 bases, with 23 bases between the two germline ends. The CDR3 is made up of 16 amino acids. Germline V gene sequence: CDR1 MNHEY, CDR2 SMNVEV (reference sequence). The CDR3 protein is CASSSRGVSSKREAFF. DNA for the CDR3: TGTGCCAGCAGTTCGCGGGGGGTGAGCAGCAAGAGGGAAGCTTTCTTT.

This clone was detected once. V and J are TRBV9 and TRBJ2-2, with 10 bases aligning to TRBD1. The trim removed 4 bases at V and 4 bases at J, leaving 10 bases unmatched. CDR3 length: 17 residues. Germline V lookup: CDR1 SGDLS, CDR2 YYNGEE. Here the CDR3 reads CASSINSRDRGTGELFF. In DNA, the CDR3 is TGTGCCAGCAGCATAAACAGTCGGGACAGGGGCACCGGGGAGCTGTTTTTT.

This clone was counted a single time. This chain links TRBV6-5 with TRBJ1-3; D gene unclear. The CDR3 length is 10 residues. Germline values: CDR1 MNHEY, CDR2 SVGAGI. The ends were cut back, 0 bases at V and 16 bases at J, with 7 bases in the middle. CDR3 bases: TGTGCCAGCAGTTACTCGGAGGTGTATTTT. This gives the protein CASSYSEVYF.

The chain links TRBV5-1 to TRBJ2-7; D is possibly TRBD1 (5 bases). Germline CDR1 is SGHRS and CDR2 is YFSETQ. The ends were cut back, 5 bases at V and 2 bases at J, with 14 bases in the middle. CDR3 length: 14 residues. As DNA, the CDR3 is TGCGCCAGCAGTCAGGGTGTTAGTACCTACGAGCAGTACTTC. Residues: CASSQGVSTYEQYF.

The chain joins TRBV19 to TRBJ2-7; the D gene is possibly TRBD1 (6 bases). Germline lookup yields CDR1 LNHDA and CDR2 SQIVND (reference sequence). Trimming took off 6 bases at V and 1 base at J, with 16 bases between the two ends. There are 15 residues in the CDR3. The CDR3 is CASSLKPGDSYEQYF. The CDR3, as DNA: TGTGCCAGTAGCCTAAAGCCAGGGGATTCCTACGAGCAGTACTTC.

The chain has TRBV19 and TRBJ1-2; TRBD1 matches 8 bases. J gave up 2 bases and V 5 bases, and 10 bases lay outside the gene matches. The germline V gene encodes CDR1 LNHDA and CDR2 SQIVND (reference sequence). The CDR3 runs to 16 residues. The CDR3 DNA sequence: TGTGCCAGTAGTGCAAGGACAGGGTTGAGAAACTATGGCTACACCTTC. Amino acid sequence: CASSARTGLRNYGYTF.

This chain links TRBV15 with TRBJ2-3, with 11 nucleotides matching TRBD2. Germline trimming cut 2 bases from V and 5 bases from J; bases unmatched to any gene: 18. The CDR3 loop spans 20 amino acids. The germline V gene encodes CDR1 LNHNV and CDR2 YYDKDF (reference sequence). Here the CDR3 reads CATSRPPPLAGGGSLDTQYF. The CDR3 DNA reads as TGTGCCACCAGCAGACCGCCCCCTTTAGCGGGGGGGGGATCATTAGATACGCAGTATTTT.

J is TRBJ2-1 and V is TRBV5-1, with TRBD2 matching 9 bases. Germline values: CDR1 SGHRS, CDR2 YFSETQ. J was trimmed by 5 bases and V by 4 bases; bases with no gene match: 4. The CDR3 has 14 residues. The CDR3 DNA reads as TGCGCCAGCAGCCGCGGGGGGGTTGACAATGAGCAGTTCTTC. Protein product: CASSRGGVDNEQFF.

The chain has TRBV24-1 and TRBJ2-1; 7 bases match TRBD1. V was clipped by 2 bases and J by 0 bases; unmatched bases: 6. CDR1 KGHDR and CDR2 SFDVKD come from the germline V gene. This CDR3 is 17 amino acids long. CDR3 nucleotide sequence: TGTGCCACCAGTGATTCGAGGACAGGCAGCTCCTACAATGAGCAGTTCTTC. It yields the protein CATSDSRTGSSYNEQFF.

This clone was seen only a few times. The CDR3 sequence is CASSYGVGTGGVKQYF. DNA of the CDR3: TGTGCCAGCAGTTATGGGGTTGGGACAGGGGGCGTGAAGCAGTACTTC. The chain has TRBV27 and TRBJ2-7, with 12 positions matching TRBD1. The trim removed 4 bases at V and 8 bases at J, leaving 12 bases unmatched. The CDR3 spans 16 residues. The V gene's germline CDR1 is MNHEY and CDR2 SMNVEV (reference sequence).

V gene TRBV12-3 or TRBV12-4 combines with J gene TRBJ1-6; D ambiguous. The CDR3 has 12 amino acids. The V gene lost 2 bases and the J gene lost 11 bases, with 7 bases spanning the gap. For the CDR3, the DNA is TGTGCCAGCAGTTTATTAACGGCACCCCTCCACTTT. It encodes CASSLLTAPLHF.

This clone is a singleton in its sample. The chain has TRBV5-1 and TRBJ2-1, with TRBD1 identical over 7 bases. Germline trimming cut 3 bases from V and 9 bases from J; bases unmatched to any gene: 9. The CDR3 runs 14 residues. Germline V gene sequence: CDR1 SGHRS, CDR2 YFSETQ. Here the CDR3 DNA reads TGCGCCAGCAGCTCTACCGACAGGGCTAGTGAGCAGTTCTTC. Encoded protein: CASSSTDRASEQFF.

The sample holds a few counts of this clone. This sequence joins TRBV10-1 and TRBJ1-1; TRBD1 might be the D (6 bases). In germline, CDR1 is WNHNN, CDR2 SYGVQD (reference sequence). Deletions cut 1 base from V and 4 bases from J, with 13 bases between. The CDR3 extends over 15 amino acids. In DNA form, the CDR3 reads TGCGCCAGCAGTGAGTACAGGGAAAAAGGCACTGAAGCTTTCTTT. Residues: CASSEYREKGTEAFF.

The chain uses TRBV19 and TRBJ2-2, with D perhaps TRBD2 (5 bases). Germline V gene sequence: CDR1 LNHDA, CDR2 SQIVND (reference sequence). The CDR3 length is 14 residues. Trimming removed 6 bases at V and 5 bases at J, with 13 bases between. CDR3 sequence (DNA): TGTGCCAGTAGCCCCGGCGGGCGGACCGGGGAGCTGTTTTTT. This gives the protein CASSPGGRTGELFF.

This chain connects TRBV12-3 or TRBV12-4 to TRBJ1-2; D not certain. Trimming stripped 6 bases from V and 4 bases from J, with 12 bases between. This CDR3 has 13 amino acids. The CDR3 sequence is CASSPDTLYGYTF. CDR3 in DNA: TGTGCCAGCAGCCCTGACACGCTCTATGGCTACACCTTC.

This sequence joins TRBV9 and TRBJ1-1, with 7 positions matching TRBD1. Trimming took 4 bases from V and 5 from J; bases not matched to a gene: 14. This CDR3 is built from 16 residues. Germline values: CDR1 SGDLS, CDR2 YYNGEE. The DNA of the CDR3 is TGTGCCAGCAGCTCCGGGACAGTGAGAGGACGGACTGAAGCTTTCTTT. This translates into CASSSGTVRGRTEAFF.

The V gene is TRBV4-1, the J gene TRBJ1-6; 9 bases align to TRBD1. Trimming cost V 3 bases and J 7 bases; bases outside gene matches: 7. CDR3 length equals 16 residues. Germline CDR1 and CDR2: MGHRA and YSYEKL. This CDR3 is CASSQHEGTGNSPLHF. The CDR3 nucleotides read TGCGCCAGCAGCCAGCATGAAGGGACAGGGAATTCACCCCTCCACTTT.

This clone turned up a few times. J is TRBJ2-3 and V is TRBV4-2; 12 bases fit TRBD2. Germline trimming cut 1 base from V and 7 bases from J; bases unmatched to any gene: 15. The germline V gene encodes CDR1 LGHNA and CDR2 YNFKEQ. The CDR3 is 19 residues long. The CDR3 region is CASSQGIIALAGGGYTQYF. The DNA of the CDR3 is TGTGCCAGCAGCCAAGGAATCATAGCCCTAGCGGGGGGGGGTTATACGCAGTATTTT.

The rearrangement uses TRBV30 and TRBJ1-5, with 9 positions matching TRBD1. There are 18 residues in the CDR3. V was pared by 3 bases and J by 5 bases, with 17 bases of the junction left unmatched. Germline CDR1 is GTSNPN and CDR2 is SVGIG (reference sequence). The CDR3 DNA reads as TGTGCCTGGAGCGCCAGGACAGGGGCGGTCCGTGACGATCAGCCCCAGCATTTT. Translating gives CAWSARTGAVRDDQPQHF. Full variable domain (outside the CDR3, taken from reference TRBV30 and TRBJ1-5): SQTIHQWPATLVQPVGSPLSLECTVEGTSNPNLYWYRQAAGRGLQLLFYSVGIGQISSEVPQNLSASRPQDRQFILSSKKLLLSDSGFYLCAWSARTGAVRDDQPQHFGDGTRLSIL.

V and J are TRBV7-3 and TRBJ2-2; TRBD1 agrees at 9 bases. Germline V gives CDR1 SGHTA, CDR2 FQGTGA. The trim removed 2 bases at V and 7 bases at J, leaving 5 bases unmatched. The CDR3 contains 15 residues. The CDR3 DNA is TGTGCCAGCAGCTTAGGGGGACAGGGTAACGGGGAGCTGTTTTTT. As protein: CASSLGGQGNGELFF.

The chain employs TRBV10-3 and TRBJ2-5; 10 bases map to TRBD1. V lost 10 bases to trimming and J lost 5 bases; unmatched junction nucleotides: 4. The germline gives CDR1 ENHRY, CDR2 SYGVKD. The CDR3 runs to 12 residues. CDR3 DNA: TGTGCCACAAGGGGACAGGGGGAGACCCAGTACTTC. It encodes CATRGQGETQYF.

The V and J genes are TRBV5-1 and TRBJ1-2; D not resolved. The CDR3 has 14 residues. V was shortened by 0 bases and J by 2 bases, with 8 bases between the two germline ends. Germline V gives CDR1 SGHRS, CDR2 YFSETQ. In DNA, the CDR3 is TGCGCCAGCAGCTTGGATGCGGCCAACTATGGCTACACCTTC. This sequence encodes CASSLDAANYGYTF. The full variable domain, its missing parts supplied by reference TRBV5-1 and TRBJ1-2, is KAGVTQTPRYLIKTRGQQVTLSCSPISGHRSVSWYQQTPGQGLQFLFEYFSETQRNKGNFPGRFSGRQFSNSRSEMNVSTLELGDSALYLCASSLDAANYGYTFGSGTRLTVV.

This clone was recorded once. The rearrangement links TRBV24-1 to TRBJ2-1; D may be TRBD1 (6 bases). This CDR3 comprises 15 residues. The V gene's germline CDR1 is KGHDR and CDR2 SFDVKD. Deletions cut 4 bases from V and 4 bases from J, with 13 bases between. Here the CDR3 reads CATSERTVFYNEQFF. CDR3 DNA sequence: TGTGCCACCAGTGAACGGACAGTTTTTTACAATGAGCAGTTCTTC.

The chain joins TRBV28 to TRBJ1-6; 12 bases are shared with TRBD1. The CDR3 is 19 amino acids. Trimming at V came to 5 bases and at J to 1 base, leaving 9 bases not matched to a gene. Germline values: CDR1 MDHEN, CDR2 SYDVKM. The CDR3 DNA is TGTGCCAGCAGTAACTCGGGACAGGGGGCATGGTCCTATAATTCACCCCTCCACTTT. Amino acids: CASSNSGQGAWSYNSPLHF.

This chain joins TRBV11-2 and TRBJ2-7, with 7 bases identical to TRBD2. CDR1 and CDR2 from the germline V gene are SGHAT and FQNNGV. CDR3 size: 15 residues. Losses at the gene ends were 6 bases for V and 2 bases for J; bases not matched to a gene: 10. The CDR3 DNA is TGTGCCAGCAGTTTCCGACTAGCAGGACCCTACGAGCAGTACTTC. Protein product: CASSFRLAGPYEQYF. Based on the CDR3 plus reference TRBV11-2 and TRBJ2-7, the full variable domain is EAGVAQSPRYKIIEKRQSVAFWCNPISGHATLYWYQQILGQGPKLLIQFQNNGVVDDSQLPKDRFSAERLKGVDSTLKIQPAKLEDSAVYLCASSFRLAGPYEQYFGPGTRLTVT.

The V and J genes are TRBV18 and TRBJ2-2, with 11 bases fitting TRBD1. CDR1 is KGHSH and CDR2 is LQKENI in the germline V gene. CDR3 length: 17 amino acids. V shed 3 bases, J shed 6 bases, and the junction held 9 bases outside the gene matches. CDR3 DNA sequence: TGTGCCAGCTCACCTGCTCCGGGACAGGGGGTTTCCGGGGAGCTGTTTTTT. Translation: CASSPAPGQGVSGELFF.

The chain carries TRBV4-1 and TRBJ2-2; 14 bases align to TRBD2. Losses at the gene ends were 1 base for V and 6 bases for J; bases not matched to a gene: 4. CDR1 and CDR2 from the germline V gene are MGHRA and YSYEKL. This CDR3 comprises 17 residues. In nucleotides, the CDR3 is TGCGCCAGCAGCCAAGCAGGACTAGCGGGGGGTGCCGGGGAGCTGTTTTTT. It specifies CASSQAGLAGGAGELFF.